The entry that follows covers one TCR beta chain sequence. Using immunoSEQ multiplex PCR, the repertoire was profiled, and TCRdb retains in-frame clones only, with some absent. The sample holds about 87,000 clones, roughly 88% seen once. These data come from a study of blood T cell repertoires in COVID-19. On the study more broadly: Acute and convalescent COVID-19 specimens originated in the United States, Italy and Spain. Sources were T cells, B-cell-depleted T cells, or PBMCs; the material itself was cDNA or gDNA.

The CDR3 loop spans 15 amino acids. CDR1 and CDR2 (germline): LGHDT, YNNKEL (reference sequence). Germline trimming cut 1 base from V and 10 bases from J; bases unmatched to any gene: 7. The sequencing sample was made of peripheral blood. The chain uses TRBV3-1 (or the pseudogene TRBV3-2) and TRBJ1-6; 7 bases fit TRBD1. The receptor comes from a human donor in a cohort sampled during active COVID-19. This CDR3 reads CASSQGLRGWSPLHF. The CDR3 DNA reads TGTGCCAGCAGCCAAGGGCTCAGGGGGTGGTCACCCCTCCACTTT.